The clone carrying this T cell receptor (beta chain) was detected only a few times. The V end lost 5 bases, the J end lost 1 base, and 12 bases lay between the germline ends. Germline lookup yields CDR1 PRHDT and CDR2 FYEKMQ (reference sequence). This CDR3 comprises 14 residues. Seattle's enrolled individuals joined amid active infection and were then monitored longitudinally. This specimen comes from a study of blood T cell repertoires in COVID-19. Turning to the study itself: The United States, Italy and Spain provided the acute and convalescent COVID-19 samples. The cDNA or gDNA used as material had been derived from T cells, B-cell-depleted T cells, or PBMCs.

How the authors handled the data: Amplifying reference gene primers gave estimates of nucleated cell counts. The protocol was immunoSEQ multiplex PCR, while the TCRdb copy is restricted to in-frame clones and leaves out a portion. The DNA gave D and trimming, while V, J and clone size come from that table. This sample has 350,000 to 500,000 clones, with around 90% found just once. The genes are TRBV13 and TRBJ2-7; tentatively, D is TRBD2 (6 bases). The TCR was taken from a man aged 18 to 29 with COVID-19, enrolled during active disease. Sequences were obtained from peripheral blood. The CDR3 protein is CASSPNSGSYEQYF. The CDR3 region has the DNA TGTGCCAGCAGCCCGAATAGCGGATCCTACGAGCAGTACTTC.